The 6 T cell receptor beta chains below all came from one sample that was sequenced in a study of shared clonotypes between healthy human individuals. Clones were sequenced by immunoSEQ multiplex PCR, and TCRdb holds only the in-frame ones, with some missing. The table lists under 600,000 clones, around 95% of them singletons. The sequenced material came from naive CD4+ T cells sorted from blood. Noted subset: CD45RA+ positively selected. Source of these receptors: a young woman in good health.

The V gene is TRBV19, the J gene TRBJ1-2; TRBD1 might be the D (5 bases). The CDR3 totals 15 residues. Germline V lookup: CDR1 LNHDA, CDR2 SQIVND (reference sequence). Trimming shortened V by 6 bases and J by 2 bases, and 16 bases separated the two germline ends. The CDR3 sequence is CASRTAQTTNYGYTF. The CDR3 nucleotides read TGTGCCAGTAGGACAGCACAAACAACCAACTATGGCTACACCTTC.

The rearrangement links TRBV5-1 to TRBJ2-7; D perhaps matches TRBD1 (7 bases). Germline loops: CDR1 SGHRS, CDR2 YFSETQ. The CDR3 length is 15 residues. V was trimmed by 2 bases and J by 0 bases, leaving 12 bases between them. For the CDR3, the DNA is TGCGCCAGCAGCTTCAGGGGGAGGAGCTCCTACGAGCAGTACTTC. Protein product: CASSFRGRSSYEQYF.

The rearrangement uses TRBV28 and TRBJ2-3; no definite D call. The germline V and J ends were trimmed by 11 bases and 5 bases, with 14 bases remaining between them. The CDR3 covers 12 residues. The germline CDR1 and CDR2 sequences are MDHEN and SYDVKM. CDR3 loop: CAPPWVVDTQYF. CDR3 sequence (DNA): TGTGCCCCGCCTTGGGTGGTAGATACGCAGTATTTT.

The chain has TRBV18 and TRBJ2-7, with 8 bases aligning to TRBD2. Germline V gene sequence: CDR1 KGHSH, CDR2 LQKENI. V dropped 3 bases and J dropped 3; count of bases not matched to a gene: 4. This CDR3 has 14 residues. This CDR3 is CASSPEAGGYEQYF. For the CDR3, the DNA is TGTGCCAGCTCACCGGAGGCGGGAGGCTACGAGCAGTACTTC.

The chain combines TRBV7-9 with TRBJ2-3, with D uncertain. Trimming shortened V by 5 bases and J by 5 bases, and 11 bases separated the two germline ends. The CDR3 totals 13 residues. Germline-derived CDR1 and CDR2 are SEHNR and FQNEAQ (reference sequence). The CDR3 reads CASSKDLVDTQYF. The CDR3 bases are TGTGCCAGCAGCAAGGACCTAGTAGATACGCAGTATTTT.

This rearrangement joins TRBV7-9 to TRBJ2-1; possibly TRBD2 for D (5 bases). The CDR3 sequence is 15 residues long. The germline V gene encodes CDR1 SEHNR and CDR2 FQNEAQ (reference sequence). Trimming removed 4 bases at V and 4 bases at J, with 14 bases between. This chain's CDR3 is CASSSGLAAYNEQFF. CDR3 nucleotides: TGTGCCAGCAGCTCCGGCCTAGCAGCTTACAATGAGCAGTTCTTC.